This T cell receptor (beta chain) was sequenced in a study of CD8+ T cells in alopecia areata. Study summary: The tofacitinib course ran for 6 to 18 months and was followed by 6 months off drug. Disease severity was quantified as SALT score of affected scalp area.

The CDR3 totals 12 residues. Germline CDR1 and CDR2: SQVTM and ANQGSEA. V lost 4 bases to trimming and J lost 2 bases, with 8 bases between them. Sequencing relied on a cDNA template that was reverse transcribed from extracted RNA. Clones were read by immunoSEQ multiplex PCR, and TCRdb kept only the in-frame ones, dropping some. The data hold under 350,000 clones, with 58% observed a single time. Treatment described: oral pan-JAK inhibitor, 5-10 mg twice daily. There are a few counts of this clone. Other DNA sequences in this sample translate to the same CDR3. V is TRBV29-1 and J is TRBJ2-5; D perhaps matches TRBD1 (6 bases). The clonotype comes from a human donor with alopecia areata. The sample was CD4+ T cells sorted from blood, taken at week 24, from a patient treated with tofacitinib. This CDR3 reads CSVGTGQETQYF. CDR3 nucleotides: TGCAGCGTTGGCACAGGGCAAGAGACCCAGTACTTC.